The 26 T cell receptor beta chains reported below all come from one sample, sequenced in a study of T cells in Graves' hyperthyroidism and ophthalmopathy. Amplification of TCR beta CDR3 regions was performed using RNA transcripts as template. First-round RT-PCR of the TCR CDR3 relied on the HTBI primer set. TCRdb independently ran MiXCR on the multiplex PCR reads; one entry per CDR3 protein. The sample includes some 580,000 distinct CDR3 sequences, 16% of them seen just once. Material for sequencing was blood. The origin of the receptors is a woman aged 40 to 50 with Graves' ophthalmopathy.

The sample holds a few counts of this clonotype. V gene TRBV28 combines with J gene TRBJ2-7, with TRBD2 matching over 7 bases. CDR1 and CDR2 (germline): MDHEN, SYDVKM. The CDR3 is 15 amino acids. Unmatched junction bases numbered 6, after V lost 2 bases and J lost 2 bases. CDR3 in amino acids: CASSLRGLKTYEQYF. CDR3 coding DNA: TGTGCCAGCAGTTTACGGGGACTAAAAACCTACGAGCAGTACTTC.

J is TRBJ2-2 and V is TRBV6-2 or TRBV6-3; no clear D gene. The V gene lost 2 bases and the J gene lost 4 bases, with 11 bases spanning the gap. CDR3 length equals 15 residues. CDR1 and CDR2 (germline): MNHEY, SVGEGT. The CDR3 sequence: CASSYNVGATGELFF. For the CDR3, the DNA is TGTGCCAGCAGTTACAATGTTGGTGCCACCGGGGAGCTGTTTTTT.

The table lists this clonotype with many counts. The rearrangement joins TRBV20-1 to TRBJ1-5; D gene uncertain. V was shortened by 0 bases and J by 2 bases, with 14 bases between the two germline ends. Per the germline V gene, CDR1 is DFQATT and CDR2 is SNEGSKA (reference sequence). CDR3 size: 16 residues. The CDR3 spells CSARDLMSMGNQPQHF. The CDR3 nucleotides read TGCAGTGCTAGAGATCTAATGTCGATGGGCAATCAGCCCCAGCATTTT.

This clonotype occurred many times. The chain couples TRBV3-1 to TRBJ2-1, with D uncertain. This CDR3 is built from 14 residues. The germline CDR1 and CDR2 sequences are LGHDT and YNNKEL (reference sequence). With 2 bases removed from V and 8 bases from J, the gap between germline ends came to 13 bases. This CDR3 reads CASSQTGSWDEQFF. The CDR3 nucleotides read TGTGCCAGCAGCCAAACCGGGTCCTGGGATGAGCAGTTCTTC.

Turning to this clonotype: This sequence may be a read error, since a much larger clone differs from it by one base. CDR3 sequence: CASSATGYGTDTLYF. The CDR3 bases are TGTGCCAGCAGCGCGACAGGGTATGGTACAGATACGCTGTATTTT. The chain links TRBV7-9 to TRBJ2-3; TRBD1 agrees at 7 bases. The germline V gene encodes CDR1 SEHNR and CDR2 FQNEAQ (reference sequence). This CDR3 contains 15 residues.

This clonotype turned up a few times. The chain has TRBV11-2 and TRBJ2-5, with D perhaps matching TRBD1 (6 bases). Germline CDR1 is SGHAT and CDR2 is FQNNGV. There are 14 residues in the CDR3. V was pared by 7 bases and J by 6 bases, with 18 bases between. For the CDR3, the DNA is TGTGCCAGCAATCGGACAGTTGCAGGGCAGACCCAGTACTTC. Translating it yields CASNRTVAGQTQYF.

This chain joins TRBV7-9 and TRBJ1-1; D remains unclear. The germline gives CDR1 SEHNR, CDR2 FQNEAQ (reference sequence). CDR3 length: 13 residues. Trimming removed 5 bases at V and 1 base at J, with 8 bases between. CDR3 nucleotide sequence: TGTGCCAGCAGCGATACACCGAACACTGAAGCTTTCTTT. This gives the protein CASSDTPNTEAFF.

The sample holds many counts of this clonotype. At one boundary the junction diverges from the germline segment, which might be a read error. The chain couples TRBV7-7 to TRBJ2-3, with D perhaps matching TRBD2 (6 bases). Germline V gives CDR1 SSHAT, CDR2 FNYEAQ (reference sequence). The CDR3 loop spans 15 amino acids. CDR3 coding DNA: TGTGCTAGCAGCTCCACTAGCTCTAGCACAGATACGCAGTATTTT. It translates to CASSSTSSSTDTQYF.

This chain joins TRBV20-1 and TRBJ1-2; D remains unclear. Germline CDR1 and CDR2: DFQATT and SNEGSKA (reference sequence). The CDR3 is 17 amino acids. Trimming stripped 2 bases from V and 5 bases from J, with 24 bases between. The DNA for the CDR3 is TGCAGTGCTAGACCTCCGGAGACGGGTTCTCGAGGATATGGCTACACCTTC. It yields the protein CSARPPETGSRGYGYTF.

This clonotype was seen many times. V is TRBV6-1 and J is TRBJ2-3; D remains ambiguous. V dropped 2 bases and J dropped 4 bases, with 10 bases sitting between them. CDR1 is MNHNS and CDR2 is SASEGT in the germline V gene. The CDR3 spans 14 residues. CDR3 coding DNA: TGTGCCAGCAGTGAACCCTCGTTCCCAGATACGCAGTATTTT. Protein: CASSEPSFPDTQYF.

This clonotype occurred a few times. The rearrangement links TRBV6-5 to TRBJ1-1, with 8 positions matching TRBD1. The germline CDR1 and CDR2 sequences are MNHEY and SVGAGI. The J segment lost 5 bases and the V segment lost 2 bases, leaving 7 bases of the junction unmatched. This CDR3 spans 15 amino acids. The CDR3 DNA follows: TGTGCCAGCAGTTACGCCGGGACAGGCGGTACTGAAGCTTTCTTT. Protein product: CASSYAGTGGTEAFF.

V is TRBV2 and J is TRBJ2-6; a possible D gene is TRBD2 (6 bases). This CDR3 has 15 residues. Per germline, CDR1 SNHLY and CDR2 FYNNEI. V lost 7 bases and J lost 0, with 10 bases in between. The CDR3 loop is CASMEGSSGANVLTF. The CDR3 DNA reads as TGTGCCAGCATGGAGGGGAGCTCTGGGGCCAACGTCCTGACTTTC.

The V gene is TRBV6-1, the J gene TRBJ2-3; 7 bases are a match to TRBD2. The CDR3 length is 16 residues. V lost 1 base, J lost 2 bases, and 6 bases stayed unmatched. CDR1 is MNHNS and CDR2 is SASEGT in the germline V gene. Here the CDR3 DNA reads TGTGCCAGCAGTGAAGGACTAGCCGTCCACACAGATACGCAGTATTTT. This translates into CASSEGLAVHTDTQYF.

In its sample, this clonotype was seen many times. The rearrangement uses TRBV20-1 and TRBJ2-1; a possible D gene is TRBD1 (6 bases). Germline-derived CDR1 and CDR2 are DFQATT and SNEGSKA (reference sequence). Trimming left V 3 bases short and J 8 bases short, with 20 bases between. The CDR3 spans 15 residues. The CDR3 protein is CSASYPGRGRDEQFF. DNA for the CDR3: TGCAGTGCTAGCTATCCCGGCAGGGGTCGGGATGAGCAGTTCTTC.

This clonotype appeared once. The V and J genes are TRBV11-3 and TRBJ2-5; TRBD2 matches at 9 bases. J lost 2 bases, V lost 4 bases, and 5 bases had no gene match. Germline assignment: CDR1 SGHNT and CDR2 YENEEA. The CDR3 loop spans 15 amino acids. The CDR3 DNA follows: TGTGCCAGCAGCTCGGGGACTAGCCAACAAGAGACCCAGTACTTC. This translates into CASSSGTSQQETQYF.

The J gene is TRBJ2-7, the V gene TRBV30; TRBD1 agrees at 8 bases. After removal of 6 bases from V and 5 bases from J, the junction contained 6 bases not matched to a gene. This CDR3 region has 12 residues. CDR1 and CDR2 from the germline V gene are GTSNPN and SVGIG (reference sequence). CDR3 region: CACGQGLNEQYF. DNA of the CDR3: TGTGCCTGCGGACAGGGTTTGAACGAGCAGTACTTC.

This clonotype was counted between two and nine times. The rearrangement links TRBV20-1 to TRBJ2-7; 7 bases agree with TRBD2. Per the germline V gene, CDR1 is DFQATT and CDR2 is SNEGSKA (reference sequence). Trimming at V came to 7 bases and at J to 7 bases, leaving 10 bases not matched to a gene. This CDR3 comprises 12 residues. In DNA form, the CDR3 reads TGCAGTGTCCCCTGGCGGGAGCGGGAGCAGTACTTC. It encodes CSVPWREREQYF.

This chain uses TRBV18 with TRBJ1-1; D perhaps matches TRBD1 (5 bases). Trimming took off 4 bases at V and 4 bases at J, with 13 bases between the two ends. The CDR3 is 14 residues long. Germline V lookup: CDR1 KGHSH, CDR2 LQKENI. CDR3 DNA sequence: TGTGCCAGCTCACTTACCGTCGGGGGCACTGAAGCTTTCTTT. Translated: CASSLTVGGTEAFF.

This clonotype was detected only a few times. The rearrangement links TRBV5-6 to TRBJ2-1; D is ambiguous. Between the trimmed V and J ends, which lost 8 bases and 5 bases, there was a span of 17 bases. The germline gives CDR1 SGHDT, CDR2 YYEEEE. The CDR3 loop spans 14 amino acids. The CDR3: CASNFGRLNNEQFF. In nucleotides, the CDR3 is TGTGCCAGTAACTTTGGACGACTCAACAATGAGCAGTTCTTC.

The table lists this clonotype with a count of one. This sequence joins TRBV20-1 and TRBJ2-7, with 10 positions matching TRBD1. The CDR3 sequence is 16 residues long. Germline CDR1 reads DFQATT; CDR2 reads SNEGSKA (reference sequence). Trimming at V came to 5 bases and at J to 3 bases, leaving 13 bases not matched to a gene. CDR3 region: CSASPPGQGKNYEQYF. CDR3 in DNA: TGCAGTGCTTCACCTCCGGGACAGGGGAAAAACTACGAGCAGTACTTC.

This clonotype was detected many times. The chain is built from TRBV6-1 and TRBJ2-5, with D possibly being TRBD2 (5 bases). V dropped 2 bases and J dropped 5 bases, with 12 bases sitting between them. Germline loops: CDR1 MNHNS, CDR2 SASEGT. The CDR3 covers 14 residues. The CDR3 nucleotides read TGTGCCAGCAGTGAAACCCGCTGGAGGGAGACCCAGTACTTC. Translation: CASSETRWRETQYF.

J is TRBJ2-1 and V is TRBV5-1; TRBD1 might be the D (8 bases). CDR1 and CDR2 (germline): SGHRS, YFSETQ. The CDR3 has 16 residues. V lost 2 bases, J lost 6 bases, and 18 bases lay in between. Written as DNA, the CDR3 is TGCGCCAGCAGCTTCCACAGGGGGGGGCCGCGCAATGAGCAGTTCTTC. As protein: CASSFHRGGPRNEQFF.

At least ten counts were recorded for this clonotype. V and J are TRBV20-1 and TRBJ2-5; tentatively, D is TRBD1 (7 bases). Looked up from germline, CDR1 is DFQATT and CDR2 is SNEGSKA (reference sequence). Trimming took 3 bases from V and 4 from J, leaving 12 bases between them. The CDR3 has 13 residues. The CDR3 DNA sequence: TGCAGTGCTAGGGCAGGGGGGAGAGAGACCCAGTACTTC. Translation: CSARAGGRETQYF.

This clonotype came up many times. J is TRBJ2-7 and V is TRBV18, with D unclear. The V end was cut by 5 bases, the J end by 2 bases, with 7 bases between. The CDR3 has 12 residues. In germline, CDR1 is KGHSH, CDR2 LQKENI. CDR3 sequence: CASSSQPYEQYF. CDR3 coding DNA: TGTGCCAGCTCATCTCAACCCTACGAGCAGTACTTC.

This clonotype appeared a few times. V is TRBV4-2 and J is TRBJ2-2; the D is unclear. The CDR3 spans 17 residues. Germline V gene sequence: CDR1 LGHNA, CDR2 YNFKEQ. The V end lost 4 bases, the J end lost 4 bases, and 19 bases lay between the germline ends. Here the CDR3 DNA reads TGTGCCAGCAGCCCTATTGACCCACCTTGGGGCACCGGGGAGCTGTTTTTT. Its translation: CASSPIDPPWGTGELFF.

The V gene is TRBV7-2, the J gene TRBJ2-2, with D unclear. Germline V gene lookup returns CDR1 SGHTA and CDR2 FQGNSA. The CDR3 has 14 residues. V lost 1 base and J 9 bases, leaving 12 bases between the germline ends. CDR3 residues: CASSLEGFPRELFF. CDR3 DNA: TGTGCCAGCAGCTTAGAAGGCTTTCCTCGGGAGCTGTTTTTT.